This T cell receptor (beta chain) stems from a study of blood T cell repertoires in COVID-19. Study-level background: PBMCs, B-cell-depleted T cells, or T cells provided the cDNA or gDNA that made up the material.

V lost 2 bases to trimming and J lost 1 base, with 6 bases between them. Germline CDR1 reads SGDLS; CDR2 reads YYNGEE. The CDR3 covers 13 residues. Measured with immunoSEQ multiplex PCR; TCRdb has only the in-frame clones, and not every one. The sample holds around 310,000 clones, 75% to 95% seen once. The specimen sequenced was peripheral blood. This chain joins TRBV9 and TRBJ1-1; unclear D gene. This clonotype was obtained from a woman aged 30 to 39 with COVID-19, enrolled during active disease. The CDR3 DNA is TGTGCCAGCAGCGTCAAGCCGAACACTGAAGCTTTCTTT. It translates to CASSVKPNTEAFF.